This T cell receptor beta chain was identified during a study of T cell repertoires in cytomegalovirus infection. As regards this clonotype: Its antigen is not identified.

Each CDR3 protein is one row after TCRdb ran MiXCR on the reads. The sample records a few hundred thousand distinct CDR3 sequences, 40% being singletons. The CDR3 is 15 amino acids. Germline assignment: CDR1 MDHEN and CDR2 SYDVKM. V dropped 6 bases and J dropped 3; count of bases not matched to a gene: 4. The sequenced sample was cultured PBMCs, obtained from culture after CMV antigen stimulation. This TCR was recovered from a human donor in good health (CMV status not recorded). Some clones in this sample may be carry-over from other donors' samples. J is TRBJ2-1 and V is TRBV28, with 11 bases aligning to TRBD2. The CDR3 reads CASSPSGGHYNEQFF. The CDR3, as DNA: TGTGCCAGCAGCCCTAGCGGGGGGCACTACAATGAGCAGTTCTTC.